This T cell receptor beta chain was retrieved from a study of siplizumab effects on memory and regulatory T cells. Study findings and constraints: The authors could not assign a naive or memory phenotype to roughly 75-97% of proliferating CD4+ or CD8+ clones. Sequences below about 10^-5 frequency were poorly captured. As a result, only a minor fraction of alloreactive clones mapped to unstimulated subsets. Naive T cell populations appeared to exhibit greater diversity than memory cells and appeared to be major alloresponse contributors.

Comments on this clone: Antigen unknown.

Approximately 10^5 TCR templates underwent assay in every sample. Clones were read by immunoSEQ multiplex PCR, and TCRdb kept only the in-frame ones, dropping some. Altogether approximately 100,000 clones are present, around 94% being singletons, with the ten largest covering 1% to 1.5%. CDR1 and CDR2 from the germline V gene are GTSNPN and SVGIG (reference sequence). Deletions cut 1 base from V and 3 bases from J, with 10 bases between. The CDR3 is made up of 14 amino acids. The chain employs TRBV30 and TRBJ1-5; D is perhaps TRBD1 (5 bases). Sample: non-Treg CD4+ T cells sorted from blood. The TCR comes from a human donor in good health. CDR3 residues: CAWSAGGVNQPQHF. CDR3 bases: TGTGCCTGGAGTGCAGGAGGGGTCAATCAGCCCCAGCATTTT.